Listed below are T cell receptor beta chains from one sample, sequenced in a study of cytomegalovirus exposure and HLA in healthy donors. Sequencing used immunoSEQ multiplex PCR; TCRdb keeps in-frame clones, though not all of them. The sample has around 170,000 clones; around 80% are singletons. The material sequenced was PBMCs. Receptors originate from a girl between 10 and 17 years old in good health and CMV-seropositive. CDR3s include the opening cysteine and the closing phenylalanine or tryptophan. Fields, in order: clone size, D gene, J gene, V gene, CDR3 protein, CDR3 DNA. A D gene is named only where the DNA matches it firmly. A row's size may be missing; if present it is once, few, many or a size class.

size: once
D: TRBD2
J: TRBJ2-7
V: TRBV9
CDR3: CASSGDLGLVPPEQYF
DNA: TGTGCCAGCAGCGGGGACCTTGGACTAGTCCCCCCCGAGCAGTACTTC

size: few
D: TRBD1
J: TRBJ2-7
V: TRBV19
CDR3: CASSRDRGYEQYF
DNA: TGTGCCAGTAGCAGGGACAGGGGCTACGAGCAGTACTTC

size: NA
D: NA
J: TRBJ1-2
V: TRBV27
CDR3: CASSLRGLHGYTF
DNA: TGTGCCAGCAGTTTACGGGGTCTCCATGGCTACACCTTC

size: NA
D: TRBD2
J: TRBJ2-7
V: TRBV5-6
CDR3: CASSLGTSGSPLDYEQYF
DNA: TGTGCCAGCAGCCTGGGGACTAGCGGGAGTCCCCTCGATTACGAGCAGTACTTC

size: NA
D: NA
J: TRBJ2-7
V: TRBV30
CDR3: CAWRGGYEQYF
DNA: TGTGCCTGGAGAGGAGGCTACGAGCAGTACTTC

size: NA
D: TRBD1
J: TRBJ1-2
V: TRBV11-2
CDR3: CASSLAGQGYGYTF
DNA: TGTGCCAGCAGCTTAGCCGGACAGGGCTATGGCTACACCTTC

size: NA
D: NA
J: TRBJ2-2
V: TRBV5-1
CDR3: CASSLVGQHTGELFF
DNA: TGCGCCAGCAGCTTGGTAGGACAGCACACCGGGGAGCTGTTTTTT

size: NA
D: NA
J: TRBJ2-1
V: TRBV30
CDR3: CAWSVSGRIDNEQFF
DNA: TGTGCCTGGAGTGTGTCAGGGAGGATTGACAATGAGCAGTTCTTC

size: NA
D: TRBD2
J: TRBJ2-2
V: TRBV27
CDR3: CASSLGLAGAGGELFF
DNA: TGTGCCAGCAGTTTGGGGCTAGCGGGAGCCGGCGGGGAGCTGTTTTTT

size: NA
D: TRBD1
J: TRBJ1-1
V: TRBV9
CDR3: CASRATDRGTEAFF
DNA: TGTGCCAGCAGAGCAACTGACAGGGGCACTGAAGCTTTCTTT

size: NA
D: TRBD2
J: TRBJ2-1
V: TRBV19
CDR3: CASSISGSSYNEQFF
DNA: TGTGCCAGTAGTATAAGCGGGAGTTCCTACAATGAGCAGTTCTTC

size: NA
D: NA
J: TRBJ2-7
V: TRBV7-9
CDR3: CASSLGKDTYEQYF
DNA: TGTGCCAGCAGCTTAGGTAAAGACACCTACGAGCAGTACTTC

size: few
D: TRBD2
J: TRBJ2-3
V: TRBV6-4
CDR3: CASSETSGSLSGTDTQYF
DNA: TGTGCCAGCAGTGAAACTAGCGGGAGCTTGTCGGGCACAGATACGCAGTATTTT

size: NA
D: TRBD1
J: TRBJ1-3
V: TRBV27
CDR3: CASSTTGLGGNTIYF
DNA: TGTGCCAGCAGCACGACAGGGTTGGGTGGAAACACCATATATTTT

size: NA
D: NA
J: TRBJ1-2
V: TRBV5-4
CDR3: CASSPAGNTNYGYTF
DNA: TGTGCCAGCAGTCCCGCGGGAAACACTAACTATGGCTACACCTTC

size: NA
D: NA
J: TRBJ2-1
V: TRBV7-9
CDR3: CASSPHPRESSYNEQFF
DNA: TGTGCCAGCAGTCCCCACCCCCGAGAAAGCTCCTACAATGAGCAGTTCTTC

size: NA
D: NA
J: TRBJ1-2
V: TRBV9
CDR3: CASSVVAGANYGYTF
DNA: TGTGCCAGCAGCGTAGTTGCCGGAGCTAACTATGGCTACACCTTC

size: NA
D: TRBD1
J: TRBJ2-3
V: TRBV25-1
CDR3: CASSVDRGRADTQYF
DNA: TGTGCCAGCAGTGTGGACAGGGGGCGCGCAGATACGCAGTATTTT

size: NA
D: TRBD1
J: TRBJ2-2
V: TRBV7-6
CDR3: CASSFQTGGIGELFF
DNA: TGTGCCAGCAGCTTTCAGACAGGGGGCATCGGGGAGCTGTTTTTT

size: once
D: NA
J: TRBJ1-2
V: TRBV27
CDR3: CASTTRAGRQYGYTF
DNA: TGTGCCAGCACTACCCGGGCGGGCAGGCAGTATGGCTACACCTTC

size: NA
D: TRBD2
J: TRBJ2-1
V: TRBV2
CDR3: CASREGLAAYNEQFF
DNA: TGTGCCAGCAGGGAGGGACTAGCGGCCTACAATGAGCAGTTCTTC

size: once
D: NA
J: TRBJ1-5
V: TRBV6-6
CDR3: CASTGGGNQPQHF
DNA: TGTGCCAGTACCGGGGGGGGGAATCAGCCCCAGCATTTT

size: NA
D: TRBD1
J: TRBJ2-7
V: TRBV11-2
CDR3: CASSFGTGETYEQYF
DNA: TGTGCCAGCAGCTTTGGGACAGGGGAAACCTACGAGCAGTACTTC

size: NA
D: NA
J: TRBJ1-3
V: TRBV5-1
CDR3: CASSWGLISGNTIYF
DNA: TGCGCCAGCAGCTGGGGACTCATCTCTGGAAACACCATATATTTT

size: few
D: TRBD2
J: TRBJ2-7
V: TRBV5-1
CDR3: CASSLEGSGSSGYEQYF
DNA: TGCGCCAGCAGCCTCGAGGGTAGCGGGAGTTCGGGATACGAGCAGTACTTC

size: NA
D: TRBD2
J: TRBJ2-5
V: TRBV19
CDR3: CASSFGGGPWETQYF
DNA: TGTGCCAGTAGTTTCGGGGGAGGGCCGTGGGAGACCCAGTACTTC

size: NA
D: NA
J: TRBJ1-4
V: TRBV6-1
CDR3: CASRGDRLNEKLFF
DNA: TGTGCCAGCAGGGGAGACAGGCTGAATGAAAAACTGTTTTTT

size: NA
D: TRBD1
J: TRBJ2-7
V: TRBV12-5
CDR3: CASGLMRTGGAESYEQYF
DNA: TGTGCTAGTGGTTTGATGCGGACAGGGGGCGCGGAGTCCTACGAGCAGTACTTC

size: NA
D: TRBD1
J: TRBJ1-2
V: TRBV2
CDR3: CASRDRANYGYTF
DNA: TGTGCCAGCCGGGACAGGGCAAACTATGGCTACACCTTC

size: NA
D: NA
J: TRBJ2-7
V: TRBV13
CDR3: CASSLPGVYYEQYF
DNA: TGTGCCAGCAGCTTACCCGGGGTTTACTACGAGCAGTACTTC

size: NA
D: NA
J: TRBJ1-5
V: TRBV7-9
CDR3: CASSPSLSNQPQHF
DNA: TGTGCCAGCAGCCCAAGCCTTAGCAATCAGCCCCAGCATTTT

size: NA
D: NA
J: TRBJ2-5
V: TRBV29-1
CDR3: CSVDPRPITNQETQYF
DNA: TGCAGCGTTGACCCTAGGCCTATTACGAACCAAGAGACCCAGTACTTC

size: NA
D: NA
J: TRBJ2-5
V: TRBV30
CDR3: CAWSVGPRWNF
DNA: TGTGCCTGGAGTGTAGGTCCGCGGTGGAACTTC

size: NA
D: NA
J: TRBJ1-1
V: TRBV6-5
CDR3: CASSLQGPNTEAFF
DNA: TGTGCCAGCAGTCTACAGGGACCGAACACTGAAGCTTTCTTT

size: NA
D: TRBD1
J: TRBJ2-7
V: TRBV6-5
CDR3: CASRPGQDIYEQYF
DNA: TGTGCCAGCAGGCCCGGACAGGATATCTACGAGCAGTACTTC

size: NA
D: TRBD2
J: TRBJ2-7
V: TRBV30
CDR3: CACLLAATYEQYF
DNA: TGTGCCTGCTTACTAGCGGCCACCTACGAGCAGTACTTC

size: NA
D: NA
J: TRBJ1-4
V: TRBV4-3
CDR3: CASSHWQEREKLFF
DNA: TGCGCCAGCAGCCACTGGCAGGAACGGGAAAAACTGTTTTTT

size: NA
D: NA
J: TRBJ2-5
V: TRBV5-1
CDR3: CASSLDSKETQYF
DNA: TGCGCCAGCAGCCTGGACAGCAAAGAGACCCAGTACTTC

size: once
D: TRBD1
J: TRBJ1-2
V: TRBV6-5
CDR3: CASSFSTGYHGYTF
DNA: TGTGCCAGCAGTTTCTCGACAGGGTATCATGGCTACACCTTC

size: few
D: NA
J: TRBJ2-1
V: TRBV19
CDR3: CASRNNEQFF
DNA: TGTGCCAGCAGAAACAATGAGCAGTTCTTC

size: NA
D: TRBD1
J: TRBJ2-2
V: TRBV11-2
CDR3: CASSSGTVGAGELFF
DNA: TGTGCCAGCAGCTCCGGGACAGTAGGAGCCGGGGAGCTGTTTTTT

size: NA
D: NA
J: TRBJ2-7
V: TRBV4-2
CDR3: CASSQTDGGTYEQYF
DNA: TGTGCCAGCAGCCAGACCGACGGCGGGACCTACGAGCAGTACTTC

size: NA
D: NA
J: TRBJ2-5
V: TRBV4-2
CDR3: CASSQAMGGAGSGETQYF
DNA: TGTGCCAGCAGCCAAGCAATGGGGGGGGCTGGGTCGGGAGAGACCCAGTACTTC

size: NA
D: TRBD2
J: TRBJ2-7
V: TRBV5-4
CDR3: CASSPRLADTYEQYF
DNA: TGTGCCAGCAGCCCAAGACTAGCGGACACCTACGAGCAGTACTTC

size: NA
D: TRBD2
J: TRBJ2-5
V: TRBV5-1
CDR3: CASLPLGLAGQETQYF
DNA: TGCGCCAGCCTCCCTTTGGGTCTAGCGGGACAAGAGACCCAGTACTTC

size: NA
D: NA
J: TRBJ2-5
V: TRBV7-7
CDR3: CASSMGLYSQETQYF
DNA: TGTGCCAGCAGCATGGGACTCTACTCTCAAGAGACCCAGTACTTC

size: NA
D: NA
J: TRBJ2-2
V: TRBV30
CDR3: CAWNQNTGELFF
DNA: TGTGCCTGGAATCAGAACACCGGGGAGCTGTTTTTT

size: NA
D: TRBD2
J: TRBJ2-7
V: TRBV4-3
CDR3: CASSQDPGGPYEQYF
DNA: TGCGCCAGCAGCCAAGATCCGGGAGGGCCGTACGAGCAGTACTTC

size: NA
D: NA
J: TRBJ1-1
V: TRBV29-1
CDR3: CSVRTAPIAEAFF
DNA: TGCAGCGTTCGGACAGCGCCCATAGCTGAAGCTTTCTTT

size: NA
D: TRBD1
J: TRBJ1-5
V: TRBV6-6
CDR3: CASRTGGREHQPQHF
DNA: TGTGCCAGCAGGACAGGGGGCCGAGAACATCAGCCCCAGCATTTT

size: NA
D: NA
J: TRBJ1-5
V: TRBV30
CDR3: CAWSVLGPSNQPQHF
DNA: TGTGCCTGGAGTGTACTAGGGCCTTCCAATCAGCCCCAGCATTTT

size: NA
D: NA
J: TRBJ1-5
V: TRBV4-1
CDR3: CASSQEMGQLEHQPQHF
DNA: TGCGCCAGCAGCCAAGAAATGGGCCAGTTAGAGCATCAGCCCCAGCATTTT

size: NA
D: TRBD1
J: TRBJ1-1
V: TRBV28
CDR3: CASITHRGKNTEAFF
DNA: TGTGCCAGCATAACCCACAGGGGGAAGAACACTGAAGCTTTCTTT

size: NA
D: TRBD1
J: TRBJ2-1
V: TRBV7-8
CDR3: CASSYAPGQYNEQFF
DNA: TGTGCCAGCAGCTACGCCCCGGGACAGTACAATGAGCAGTTCTTC

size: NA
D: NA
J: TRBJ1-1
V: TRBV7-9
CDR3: CASSLGQVEAFF
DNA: TGTGCCAGCAGCTTAGGTCAGGTCGAAGCTTTCTTT